This TCR beta chain was documented in a study of T-cell memory formation after mild COVID-19. A word on this clonotype: No antigen is known for it.

Germline V gene data show CDR1 as LGHDT and CDR2 as YNNKEL (reference sequence). The CDR3 runs to 13 residues. Trimming took off 0 bases at V and 2 bases at J, with 5 bases between the two ends. 5'RACE primed at constant segments yielded TCR alpha and TCR beta cDNA libraries bearing sample barcodes and UMIs. In TCRdb, the 5' RACE reads were re-called with MiXCR into one record per CDR3 protein. The sample has fewer than 700,000 distinct CDR3 sequences; about 20% are singletons. Study findings and constraints: The second-wave clones peaking on day 37 were not confirmed as SARS-CoV-2-specific. Contracting clones localized mainly to CM and EM when CD4+ and mainly to EMRA when CD8+.

The specimen was PBMCs or a T cell subset sorted from them (not recorded which). The genes are TRBV3-1 and TRBJ2-7; D is unresolved. This TCR came from an adult woman who had mild COVID-19 (a few samples of this study predate the infection). Cell type and time point are not known. CDR3 amino acids: CASSQEGPYEQYF. CDR3 sequence (DNA): TGTGCCAGCAGCCAAGAGGGCCCCTACGAGCAGTACTTC.